This T cell receptor (beta chain) was recovered during a study of a mutant IDH1 vaccine in newly diagnosed glioma. Across the study: Those enrolled had earlier been treated with radiotherapy, temozolomide, or both, mostly both. General observations from the study: With respect to changes in top peripheral T cell clonotypes, pseudoprogression seemed unrelated.

Sequencing used immunoSEQ multiplex PCR; TCRdb keeps in-frame clones, though not all of them. The table includes about 92,000 clones, about four fifths detected once. The CDR3 has 15 amino acids. Germline-derived CDR1 and CDR2 are SGHRS and YFSETQ. Trimming took 0 bases from V and 2 from J, leaving 12 bases between them. For this clone: The antigen is unknown.

Noted time point: baseline, week 1 (first vaccination visit). Noted treatment: pre-vaccination baseline after standard-of-care therapy. This clonotype originated in a woman between 50 and 59 years old with glioma. The material sequenced was PBMCs, taken from a glioma patient treated with radiotherapy, temozolomide or both. This chain uses TRBV5-1 with TRBJ2-7, with D perhaps TRBD1 (6 bases). Written as DNA, the CDR3 is TGCGCCAGCAGCTTGGCGGCAGGGACACCCTACGAGCAGTACTTC. Its translation is CASSLAAGTPYEQYF.